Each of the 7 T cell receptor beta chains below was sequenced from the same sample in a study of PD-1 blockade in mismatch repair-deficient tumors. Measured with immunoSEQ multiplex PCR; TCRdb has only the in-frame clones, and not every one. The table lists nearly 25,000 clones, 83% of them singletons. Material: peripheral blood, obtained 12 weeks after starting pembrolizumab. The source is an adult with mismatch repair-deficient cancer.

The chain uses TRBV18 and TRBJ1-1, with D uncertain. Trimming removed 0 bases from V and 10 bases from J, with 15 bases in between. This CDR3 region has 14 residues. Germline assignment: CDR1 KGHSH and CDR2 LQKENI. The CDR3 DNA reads TGTGCCAGCTCACCACCGGGCAGGAACGGGTTAGCTTTCTTT. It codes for CASSPPGRNGLAFF.

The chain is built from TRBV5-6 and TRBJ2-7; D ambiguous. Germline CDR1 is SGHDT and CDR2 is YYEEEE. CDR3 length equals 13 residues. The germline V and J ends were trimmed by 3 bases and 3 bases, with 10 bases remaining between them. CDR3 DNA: TGTGCCAGCAGCTCCCAACTCTTCTACGAGCAGTACTTC. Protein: CASSSQLFYEQYF.

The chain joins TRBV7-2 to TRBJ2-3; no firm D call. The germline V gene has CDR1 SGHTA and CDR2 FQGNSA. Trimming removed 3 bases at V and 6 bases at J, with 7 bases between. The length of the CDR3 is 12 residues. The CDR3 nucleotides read TGTGCCAGCAGCTTCTTAGACGATACGCAGTATTTT. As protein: CASSFLDDTQYF.

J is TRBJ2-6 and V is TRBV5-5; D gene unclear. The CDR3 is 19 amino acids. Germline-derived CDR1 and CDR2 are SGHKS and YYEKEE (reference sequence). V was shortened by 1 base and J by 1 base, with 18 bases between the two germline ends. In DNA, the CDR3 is TGTGCCAGCAGCTTGCTCCCGGCAGCTTCAACTTCTGGGGCCAACGTCCTGACTTTC. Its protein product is CASSLLPAASTSGANVLTF. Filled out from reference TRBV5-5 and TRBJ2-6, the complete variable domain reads DAGVTQSPTHLIKTRGQQVTLRCSPISGHKSVSWYQQVLGQGPQFIFQYYEKEERGRGNFPDRFSARQFPNYSSELNVNALLLGDSALYLCASSLLPAASTSGANVLTFGAGSRLTVL.

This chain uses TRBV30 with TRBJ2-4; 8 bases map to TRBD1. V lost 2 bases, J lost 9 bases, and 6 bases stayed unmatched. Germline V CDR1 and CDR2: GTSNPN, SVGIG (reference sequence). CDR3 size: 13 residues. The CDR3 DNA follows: TGTGCCTGGAGTAGAGGACAGGGAGCCATTCAGTACTTC. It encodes CAWSRGQGAIQYF.

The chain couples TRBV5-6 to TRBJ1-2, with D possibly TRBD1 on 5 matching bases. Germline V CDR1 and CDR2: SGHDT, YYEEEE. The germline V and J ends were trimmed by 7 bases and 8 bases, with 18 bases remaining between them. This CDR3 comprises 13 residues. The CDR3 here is CASLTDQGLGYTF. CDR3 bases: TGTGCCAGCCTGACGGATCAGGGACTCGGCTACACCTTC.

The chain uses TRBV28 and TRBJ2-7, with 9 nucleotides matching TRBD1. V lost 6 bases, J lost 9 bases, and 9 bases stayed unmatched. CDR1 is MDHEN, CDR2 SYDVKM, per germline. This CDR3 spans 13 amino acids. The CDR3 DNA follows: TGTGCCAGCAGCGGGGACAGGGCTAGCTGGCAGTACTTC. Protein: CASSGDRASWQYF.